The 22 T cell receptor beta chains below come from one sample, sequenced in a study of tumor and adjacent non-tumor tissue in lung cancer. No cell sorting was done before RNA was extracted from the tissue. Distant lung tissue was collected more than 3 cm away from the tumor edge. The library came from three nested PCR rounds adapted from ARM-PCR protocols. TCRdb reanalysed the multiplex PCR reads using MiXCR and keeps one entry per CDR3 protein. The data contain approximately 62,000 distinct CDR3 sequences, more than 55% of them singletons. The sample consisted of distant non-tumor lung tissue. The receptor source for this set is a man aged 65-85 years with non-small cell lung cancer.

The V and J genes are TRBV10-1 and TRBJ2-7; D not resolved. V shed 4 bases and J shed 6 bases, with 13 bases lying between them. The CDR3 sequence is 13 residues long. Germline CDR1 and CDR2: WNHNN and SYGVQD (reference sequence). This CDR3 is CASSVRAGGEQYF. The CDR3 region has the DNA TGCGCCAGCAGTGTTCGGGCTGGTGGCGAGCAGTACTTC.

Remarks on this clonotype: A read error may account for a junction end that differs from germline. This chain connects TRBV10-3 to TRBJ2-1; a weak D match, TRBD1 (5 bases). There are 16 residues in the CDR3. CDR1 is ENHRY and CDR2 is SYGVKD in the germline V gene. In nucleotides, the CDR3 is TGTTCCATCAGTGAGACGGGTGTCCAGGGCTACAATGAGCAGTTCTTC. Protein sequence: CSISETGVQGYNEQFF.

In the case of this clonotype: This may be a read error, as it is one base from a much larger clone. V usage is TRBV12-3 or TRBV12-4 and J usage is TRBJ2-5; D gene unclear. Trimming removed 6 bases from V and 1 base from J, with 9 bases in between. This CDR3 has 13 amino acids. CDR3 sequence reads: CASSLDGQETQYF. CDR3 coding DNA: TGTGCCAGCAGCTTGGACGGCCAAGAGACCCAGTACTTC.

A note on this clonotype: A much larger clone differs from this one at a single base, so this may be a read error. The V gene is TRBV28, the J gene TRBJ2-3; 8 nucleotides match TRBD2. Germline CDR1 reads MDHEN; CDR2 reads SYDVKM. The CDR3 totals 15 residues. This chain's CDR3 is CARSLLAEATDTQYF. Here the CDR3 DNA reads TGTGCCAGAAGTTTACTAGCGGAGGCGACAGATACGCAGTATTTT.

Remarks on this clonotype: Just one base apart from a much larger clone, this may be a read error. The chain links TRBV7-8 to TRBJ2-7; D unresolved. In germline, CDR1 is SGHVS, CDR2 FQNEAQ. The CDR3 covers 12 residues. CDR3 nucleotide sequence: TGTGCCAGCAGCTTAGTGGTATACGGGCAGTACTTC. Encoded protein: CASSLVVYGQYF.

This clonotype has a handful of counts. The chain employs TRBV7-3 and TRBJ2-3; D assignment may be TRBD1 or TRBD2 (5 bases each). The CDR3 covers 13 residues. Trimming removed 5 bases at V and 6 bases at J, with 12 bases between. Germline-derived CDR1 and CDR2 are SGHTA and FQGTGA. CDR3 sequence: CASSPMGRDTQYF. The CDR3 DNA sequence: TGTGCCAGCAGCCCAATGGGACGGGATACGCAGTATTTT.

This clonotype was observed at least ten times. The CDR3 coding sequence is TGTGCCAGCAGTTTTACGGCTAATTCACCCCTCCACTTT. Translating it yields CASSFTANSPLHF. The rearrangement uses TRBV12-3 or TRBV12-4 and TRBJ1-6; D unclear. The CDR3 consists of 13 residues. The V and J ends lost 3 bases and 6 bases respectively, with 6 bases between them.

Comment on this clonotype: A much bigger clone sits one base away, suggesting this may be a read error. V usage is TRBV5-1 and J usage is TRBJ2-5; either TRBD1 or TRBD2 may fit D (5 bases each). CDR1 SGHRS and CDR2 YFSETQ come from the germline V gene. This CDR3 is 16 amino acids long. Trimming cost V 5 bases and J 3 bases, with 20 bases left between them. The CDR3 protein is CASRGGVREYKETQYF. In nucleotides, the CDR3 is TGCGCCAGCAGGGGCGGCGTCAGGGAGTACAAAGAGACCCAGTACTTC.

The table lists this clonotype with a count of one. V is TRBV14 and J is TRBJ1-2; 7 bases line up with TRBD1. After removal of 7 bases from V and 8 bases from J, the junction contained 13 bases not matched to a gene. The germline V gene has CDR1 SGHDN and CDR2 FVKESK. The CDR3 is made up of 14 amino acids. This CDR3 reads CASNHTKNRGGYTF. DNA for the CDR3: TGTGCCAGCAACCACACGAAAAACAGGGGAGGCTACACCTTC.

This clonotype was seen only a few times. A read error may be the cause here, since a much bigger clone is one base away. V gene TRBV6-1 combines with J gene TRBJ1-6, with 7 bases that match TRBD1. The length of the CDR3 is 15 residues. Germline V CDR1 and CDR2: MNHNS, SASEGT. J gave up 8 bases and V 7 bases, and 11 bases lay outside the gene matches. The CDR3 DNA is TGTGCCAGCAAACCGGGACAGAGGGCTTATTCACCCCTCCACTTT. Protein: CASKPGQRAYSPLHF.

Notes on this clonotype: Relative to the germline gene, one junction end is altered; a read error may explain this. This rearrangement joins TRBV6-1 to TRBJ2-2; a weak D match, TRBD2 (6 bases). The CDR3 spans 15 residues. In germline, CDR1 is MNHNS, CDR2 SASEGT. CDR3 sequence reads: CAIKRGYQTAGGLFF. The CDR3 DNA follows: TGTGCCATCAAACGGGGATACCAGACGGCCGGGGGGCTGTTTTTT.

For this clonotype: A much larger clone lies one base from this, so it may be a read error. V usage is TRBV5-6 and J usage is TRBJ2-1; D remains ambiguous. With 0 bases removed from V and 0 bases from J, the gap between germline ends came to 16 bases. CDR1 is SGHDT, CDR2 YYEEEE, per germline. CDR3 length: 18 amino acids. CDR3 sequence (DNA): TGTGCCAGCAGCTTGGAGGTTAAGGCGGTGAGCTCCTACAATGAGCAGTTCTTC. Translation: CASSLEVKAVSSYNEQFF. The variable domain in full, completed from reference TRBV5-6 and TRBJ2-1, reads DAGVTQSPTHLIKTRGQQVTLRCSPKSGHDTVSWYQQALGQGPQFIFQYYEEEERQRGNFPDRFSGHQFPNYSSELNVNALLLGDSALYLCASSLEVKAVSSYNEQFFGPGTRLTVL.

The chain recombines TRBV6-5 with TRBJ2-3; no clear D gene. CDR3 size: 16 residues. The germline V gene has CDR1 MNHEY and CDR2 SVGAGI. As DNA, the CDR3 is TGTGCTAATAGTTCATTCAGGTTGGGGTTGACAGATACGCAGTATTTT. Amino acid sequence: CANSSFRLGLTDTQYF.

About this clonotype: No conserved phenylalanine or tryptophan is present at the end of the CDR3, so a read error is the likely explanation. The chain combines TRBV11-2 with TRBJ2-5; 8 bases are shared with TRBD1. Germline CDR1 is SGHAT and CDR2 is FQNNGV. J was trimmed by 7 bases and V by 1 base; bases with no gene match: 11. This CDR3 is 16 amino acids long. The CDR3 nucleotides read TGTGCCAGCAGCTTAGTCGACAGGGGATTGGGATGGACCCAGTACCTC. Translation: CASSLVDRGLGWTQYL.

To note about this clonotype: Likely a read error: the CDR3 ends without its conserved phenylalanine or tryptophan. The rearrangement joins TRBV11-2 to TRBJ2-2; maybe TRBD1 (6 bases). The germline CDR1 and CDR2 sequences are SGHAT and FQNNGV. Trimming left V 6 bases short and J 6 bases short, with 11 bases between. The CDR3 is 13 amino acids. The CDR3 DNA sequence: TGTGCCAGCAGTCCAGAGGGGGCCGGGGAGCTGTTTCTT. Its translation is CASSPEGAGELFL.

Worth noting for this clonotype: Germline and junction disagree at one end, which may indicate a read error. The chain links TRBV5-1 to TRBJ1-2; D is uncertain. The CDR3 is 11 amino acids. Germline V gene data show CDR1 as SGHRS and CDR2 as YFSETQ. The CDR3 coding sequence is TGCGCCGGCAGCCTAAACCGTGACTACACCTTC. As protein: CAGSLNRDYTF.

As concerns this clonotype: Sequence at one end of the junction differs from germline and may be a read error. The V call is TRBV11-2, the J call TRBJ2-3, with unresolved D. Germline CDR1 SGHAT, CDR2 FQNNGV. The CDR3 consists of 13 residues. The CDR3 spells CAISLFSGQLRYF. DNA for the CDR3: TGTGCCATCAGCTTATTTTCCGGGCAACTTAGATATTTT.

The chain joins TRBV30 to TRBJ2-3, with D perhaps matching TRBD2 (6 bases). The CDR3 totals 14 residues. The germline V gene encodes CDR1 GTSNPN and CDR2 SVGIG (reference sequence). The ends were cut back, 4 bases at V and 0 bases at J, with 11 bases in the middle. CDR3 sequence: CAWTAEGSTDTQYF. DNA for the CDR3: TGTGCCTGGACAGCGGAGGGAAGCACAGATACGCAGTATTTT.

The chain combines TRBV7-9 with TRBJ2-1; D tentatively reads TRBD1 or TRBD2 (5 bases each). CDR3 length equals 17 residues. Trimming removed 7 bases at V and 7 bases at J, with 26 bases between. The germline gives CDR1 SEHNR, CDR2 FQNEAQ (reference sequence). The CDR3: CASILGPTRGVLNEQFF. The DNA of the CDR3 is TGTGCCAGCATCCTAGGCCCTACGAGGGGAGTTCTTAATGAGCAGTTCTTC.

About this clonotype itself: The junction and the germline gene differ at one end; a read error may be behind it. The V gene is TRBV11-2, the J gene TRBJ2-7; 7 bases are a match to TRBD2. Germline CDR1 and CDR2: SGHAT and FQNNGV. This CDR3 contains 18 residues. CDR3 sequence reads: CTSSQVSRPSGTSYEQHF. CDR3 in DNA: TGTACCAGCAGCCAAGTTAGTAGGCCTAGCGGTACCTCCTACGAGCAGCACTTC.

As to this clonotype: This clone may be a read error of a much larger clone one base away. The rearrangement joins TRBV4-1 to TRBJ2-1, with TRBD1 identical over 8 bases. CDR3 length equals 14 residues. Germline assignment: CDR1 MGHRA and CDR2 YSYEKL. The CDR3 reads CAISQPRTGYEQFF. The CDR3 DNA sequence: TGCGCCATCAGCCAACCCAGGACAGGGTATGAGCAGTTCTTC.

The V gene is TRBV4-1, the J gene TRBJ2-7; D is possibly TRBD2 (6 bases). Trimming removed 5 bases from V and 3 bases from J, with 17 bases in between. Per germline, CDR1 MGHRA and CDR2 YSYEKL. CDR3 size: 15 residues. CDR3 protein: CASSDPPGLFYEQYF. The DNA for the CDR3 is TGCGCCAGCAGCGACCCTCCGGGACTGTTCTACGAGCAGTACTTC.